Listed below are T cell receptor beta chains from one sample, sequenced in a study of Ad26.COV2.S vaccination and SARS-CoV-2 variants. Profiled with immunoSEQ multiplex PCR; TCRdb holds only in-frame clones, not every one. The data contain a few hundred thousand clones, over 75% of them singletons. The sample consisted of peripheral blood, taken in a trial of Ad26.COV2.S vaccine versus placebo. These receptors were obtained from a person between 18 and 65 years old who received the Ad26.COV2.S COVID-19 vaccine or a placebo. The CDR3 runs from the conserved cysteine through the conserved F or W. Fields, in order: J gene, V gene, CDR3 length, clone size, D gene, CDR3 protein, CDR3 DNA. A D gene is named only where the DNA matches it firmly. A row's size may be missing; if present it is once, few, many or a size class.

J gene: TRBJ1-2; V gene: TRBV3-1/TRBV3-2; CDR3 length: 15; clone size: NA; D gene: NA; CDR3 protein: CASSQGPTPGYGYTF; CDR3 DNA: TGTGCCAGCAGCCAAGGTCCTACGCCGGGTTATGGCTACACCTTC
J gene: TRBJ1-2; V gene: TRBV19; CDR3 length: 13; clone size: few; D gene: NA; CDR3 protein: CASSPTAPYGYTF; CDR3 DNA: TGTGCCAGTAGTCCGACAGCACCGTATGGCTACACCTTC
J gene: TRBJ2-2; V gene: TRBV21-1; CDR3 length: 16; clone size: NA; D gene: NA; CDR3 protein: CASIQLGERNTGELFF; CDR3 DNA: TGTGCCAGCATCCAACTCGGGGAAAGGAACACCGGGGAGCTGTTTTTT
J gene: TRBJ1-3; V gene: TRBV5-6; CDR3 length: 13; clone size: once; D gene: TRBD1; CDR3 protein: CASSLRGQGVGYF; CDR3 DNA: TGTGCCAGCAGCTTGAGAGGACAGGGAGTCGGGTATTTT
J gene: TRBJ2-3; V gene: TRBV5-1; CDR3 length: 16; clone size: NA; D gene: TRBD1; CDR3 protein: CASSPGQGVSTDTQYF; CDR3 DNA: TGCGCCAGCAGCCCGGGACAGGGGGTGAGCACAGATACGCAGTATTTT
J gene: TRBJ2-3; V gene: TRBV20-1; CDR3 length: 17; clone size: NA; D gene: NA; CDR3 protein: CSASQNRPSPPVDTQYF; CDR3 DNA: TGCAGTGCTAGTCAAAACCGGCCTTCCCCCCCGGTAGATACGCAGTATTTT
J gene: TRBJ2-3; V gene: TRBV29-1; CDR3 length: 18; clone size: NA; D gene: NA; CDR3 protein: CSVGGRLGATFNTDTQYF; CDR3 DNA: TGCAGCGTTGGGGGTAGACTGGGAGCGACCTTTAACACAGATACGCAGTATTTT
J gene: TRBJ2-1; V gene: TRBV7-2; CDR3 length: 14; clone size: NA; D gene: NA; CDR3 protein: CASSLKWTGNEQFF; CDR3 DNA: TGTGCCAGCAGCTTAAAGTGGACTGGCAATGAGCAGTTCTTC
J gene: TRBJ1-1; V gene: TRBV30; CDR3 length: 16; clone size: NA; D gene: NA; CDR3 protein: CAWSVWGGRENTEAFF; CDR3 DNA: TGTGCCTGGAGTGTTTGGGGTGGTCGGGAGAACACTGAAGCTTTCTTT
J gene: TRBJ1-5; V gene: TRBV19; CDR3 length: 16; clone size: NA; D gene: TRBD1; CDR3 protein: CASRDDRGGSNQPQHF; CDR3 DNA: TGTGCCAGTAGAGACGACAGGGGGGGTAGCAATCAGCCCCAGCATTTT
J gene: TRBJ2-7; V gene: TRBV21-1; CDR3 length: 10; clone size: NA; D gene: NA; CDR3 protein: CASIATEQYF; CDR3 DNA: TGTGCCAGCATCGCAACGGAGCAGTACTTC
J gene: TRBJ1-3; V gene: TRBV6-6; CDR3 length: 14; clone size: NA; D gene: NA; CDR3 protein: CASSLGGRSNTIYF; CDR3 DNA: TGTGCCAGCAGTTTGGGTGGAAGGTCGAACACCATATATTTT
J gene: TRBJ1-4; V gene: TRBV10-3; CDR3 length: 16; clone size: NA; D gene: NA; CDR3 protein: CAISDSREAGEEKLFF; CDR3 DNA: TGTGCCATCAGTGATTCGAGGGAGGCGGGTGAAGAAAAACTGTTTTTT
J gene: TRBJ2-7; V gene: TRBV7-2; CDR3 length: 14; clone size: NA; D gene: NA; CDR3 protein: CASILTGMDYEQYF; CDR3 DNA: TGTGCCAGCATCCTAACAGGGATGGATTACGAGCAGTACTTC
J gene: TRBJ1-2; V gene: TRBV28; CDR3 length: 13; clone size: NA; D gene: TRBD1; CDR3 protein: CASSFRGRFGYTF; CDR3 DNA: TGTGCCAGCAGTTTCAGGGGGCGGTTTGGCTACACCTTC
J gene: TRBJ2-1; V gene: TRBV20-1; CDR3 length: 10; clone size: NA; D gene: NA; CDR3 protein: CSARSGGLFF; CDR3 DNA: TGCAGTGCCCGGAGCGGTGGTCTGTTCTTC
J gene: TRBJ2-7; V gene: TRBV5-4; CDR3 length: 15; clone size: NA; D gene: NA; CDR3 protein: CASSLAGGVEYEQYF; CDR3 DNA: TGTGCCAGCAGCTTGGCCGGAGGTGTAGAATACGAGCAGTACTTC
J gene: TRBJ1-6; V gene: TRBV27; CDR3 length: 17; clone size: NA; D gene: TRBD1; CDR3 protein: CASSYAVGRGLGSPLHF; CDR3 DNA: TGTGCCAGCAGCTATGCGGTGGGCAGGGGGCTAGGTTCACCCCTCCACTTT
J gene: TRBJ1-5; V gene: TRBV20-1; CDR3 length: 13; clone size: NA; D gene: NA; CDR3 protein: CSASRGSNQPQHF; CDR3 DNA: TGCAGTGCTAGTAGGGGGAGCAATCAGCCCCAGCATTTT
J gene: TRBJ2-1; V gene: TRBV10-2; CDR3 length: 14; clone size: NA; D gene: NA; CDR3 protein: CASRSGTLSNEQFF; CDR3 DNA: TGCGCCAGCAGATCCGGGACACTCTCCAATGAGCAGTTCTTC
J gene: TRBJ2-1; V gene: TRBV28; CDR3 length: 12; clone size: NA; D gene: NA; CDR3 protein: CASSLWYNEQFF; CDR3 DNA: TGTGCCAGCAGTTTATGGTACAATGAGCAGTTCTTC
J gene: TRBJ1-4; V gene: TRBV4-3; CDR3 length: 13; clone size: NA; D gene: NA; CDR3 protein: CASSPDSGEKLFF; CDR3 DNA: TGCGCCAGCAGCCCCGACAGCGGGGAAAAACTGTTTTTT
J gene: TRBJ1-3; V gene: TRBV6-5; CDR3 length: 15; clone size: NA; D gene: TRBD1; CDR3 protein: CASSRYRGSGNTIYF; CDR3 DNA: TGTGCCAGCAGCCGGTACAGGGGGTCTGGAAACACCATATATTTT